The 30 T cell receptor beta chains in this list originate from one sample, sequenced in a study of blood T cell repertoires in COVID-19. Profiled with immunoSEQ multiplex PCR; TCRdb holds only in-frame clones, not every one. In the table there are roughly 73,000 clones, about nine tenths of which are singletons. Sequencing used peripheral blood. All receptors derive from a woman older than 75 with active or convalescent COVID-19.

With respect to this clone: The junction and the germline gene differ at one end; a read error may be behind it. The chain recombines TRBV2 with TRBJ2-1; TRBD2 agrees at 10 bases. This CDR3 region has 11 residues. Germline V CDR1 and CDR2: SNHLY, FYNNEI. The CDR3 loop reads CASSTGLAELF. The CDR3 coding sequence is TGTGCCAGCAGCACAGGACTAGCGGAGCTCTTC.

This rearrangement joins TRBV11-2 to TRBJ2-4; D perhaps matches TRBD1 (6 bases). CDR3 size: 15 residues. Germline assignment: CDR1 SGHAT and CDR2 FQNNGV. V was trimmed by 0 bases and J by 5 bases, leaving 11 bases between them. The chain's CDR3 is CASSLDRGAQNIQYF. In DNA form, the CDR3 reads TGTGCCAGCAGCTTAGACAGGGGAGCACAAAACATTCAGTACTTC.

This clone was observed at least ten times. The rearrangement joins TRBV5-1 to TRBJ2-3; possibly TRBD1 for D (6 bases). The CDR3 runs to 14 residues. The V end was cut by 4 bases, the J end by 2 bases, with 11 bases between. CDR1 and CDR2 from the germline V gene are SGHRS and YFSETQ. This CDR3 reads CASSTGTYTDTQYF. The CDR3 coding sequence is TGCGCCAGCAGCACCGGGACATACACAGATACGCAGTATTTT.

The CDR3 DNA reads as TGCGCCAGCAGCTTGGAGGGACAGAGTAATTCACCCCTCCACTTT. Amino acid sequence: CASSLEGQSNSPLHF. This sequence joins TRBV5-1 and TRBJ1-6, with 7 bases lining up with TRBD1. CDR3 size: 15 residues. The germline CDR1 and CDR2 sequences are SGHRS and YFSETQ. V shed 0 bases and J 6 bases; nucleotides not matched to a gene: 3.

This clone is a singleton in its sample. The rearrangement joins TRBV24-1 to TRBJ2-2, with D perhaps TRBD1 (6 bases). This CDR3 spans 14 amino acids. V lost 4 bases, J lost 4 bases, and 9 bases lay in between. The germline V gene encodes CDR1 KGHDR and CDR2 SFDVKD. CDR3 protein: CATSDPDSTGELFF. The DNA for the CDR3 is TGTGCCACCAGTGACCCGGACAGCACCGGGGAGCTGTTTTTT.

V usage is TRBV30 and J usage is TRBJ1-2; D remains unclear. Per the germline V gene, CDR1 is GTSNPN and CDR2 is SVGIG (reference sequence). The CDR3 extends over 14 amino acids. V gave up 3 bases and J gave up 2 bases, with 13 bases separating them. CDR3 amino acids: CAWRSGIENYGYTF. In nucleotides, the CDR3 is TGTGCCTGGAGGTCCGGGATCGAAAACTATGGCTACACCTTC.

The chain has TRBV10-3 and TRBJ2-1; maybe TRBD2 (6 bases). The germline CDR1 and CDR2 sequences are ENHRY and SYGVKD. The CDR3 length is 15 residues. V was shortened by 2 bases and J by 5 bases, with 13 bases between the two germline ends. CDR3: CAISEPARGHNEQFF. CDR3 nucleotide sequence: TGTGCCATCAGTGAGCCCGCGCGGGGCCACAATGAGCAGTTCTTC.

The rearrangement links TRBV5-8 to TRBJ1-1, with TRBD1 matching over 8 bases. V shed 3 bases and J 7 bases; nucleotides not matched to a gene: 8. Germline assignment: CDR1 SGHTS and CDR2 YDEGEE. The CDR3 is 14 residues long. CDR3 sequence (DNA): TGTGCCAGCAGCTGGGGACAGACAGGGGTTGAAGCTTTCTTT. It codes for CASSWGQTGVEAFF. Full variable domain (missing parts from reference TRBV5-8 and TRBJ1-1): EAGVTQSPTHLIKTRGQQATLRCSPISGHTSVYWYQQALGLGLQFLLWYDEGEERNRGNFPPRFSGRQFPNYSSELNVNALELEDSALYLCASSWGQTGVEAFFGQGTRLTVV.

This chain connects TRBV6-1 to TRBJ2-7; no clear D gene. CDR1 MNHNS and CDR2 SASEGT come from the germline V gene. The CDR3 consists of 14 residues. The V and J ends lost 1 base and 0 bases respectively, with 7 bases between them. CDR3 in DNA: TGTGCCAGCAGTGAAGACAGATACTCCTACGAGCAGTACTTC. It specifies CASSEDRYSYEQYF.

V gene TRBV9 combines with J gene TRBJ2-3; D might be TRBD2 (6 bases). The CDR3 is 14 amino acids. V gave up 4 bases and J gave up 2 bases, with 11 bases separating them. The germline CDR1 and CDR2 sequences are SGDLS and YYNGEE. In nucleotides, the CDR3 is TGTGCCAGCAGCTTCTCGGGGGACACAGATACGCAGTATTTT. This sequence encodes CASSFSGDTDTQYF.

The V and J genes are TRBV4-3 and TRBJ1-2, with D possibly being TRBD1 (5 bases). V shed 0 bases and J shed 1 base, with 9 bases lying between them. Germline V gene sequence: CDR1 LGHNA, CDR2 YSLEER. CDR3 size: 15 residues. CDR3 amino acids: CASSQDGAVNYGYTF. The CDR3 DNA is TGCGCCAGCAGCCAAGATGGGGCAGTTAACTATGGCTACACCTTC.

The chain joins TRBV6-5 to TRBJ1-5, with 10 bases matching TRBD1. The J segment lost 1 base and the V segment lost 6 bases, leaving 3 bases of the junction unmatched. The V gene's germline CDR1 is MNHEY and CDR2 SVGAGI. CDR3 length: 15 amino acids. The CDR3 DNA reads TGTGCCAGCAGCAGACAGGGGGCGAGCAATCAGCCCCAGCATTTT. Residues: CASSRQGASNQPQHF.

The chain's CDR3 is CASSQDNLGLFRAFF. CDR3 DNA sequence: TGTGCCAGCAGCCAAGATAATTTGGGCCTCTTCCGGGCTTTCTTT. This chain connects TRBV4-2 to TRBJ1-1; D unresolved. This CDR3 is 15 amino acids long. The V gene lost 0 bases and the J gene lost 11 bases, with 19 bases spanning the gap. The germline V gene has CDR1 LGHNA and CDR2 YNFKEQ.

The chain couples TRBV9 to TRBJ2-3; D is possibly TRBD2 (6 bases). The germline V and J ends were trimmed by 4 bases and 0 bases, with 15 bases remaining between them. CDR3 length: 16 amino acids. The germline V gene encodes CDR1 SGDLS and CDR2 YYNGEE. The CDR3 region has the DNA TGTGCCAGCAGCCCCGATTTGGCGGGGAGCACAGATACGCAGTATTTT. It is translated as CASSPDLAGSTDTQYF.

The chain couples TRBV9 to TRBJ2-1; D unresolved. Trimming took 0 bases from V and 8 from J, leaving 18 bases between them. Germline V gene data show CDR1 as SGDLS and CDR2 as YYNGEE. The CDR3 length is 16 residues. CDR3 protein: CASSVGGTSVSDEQFF. The CDR3 nucleotides are TGTGCCAGCAGCGTAGGCGGAACCAGCGTCTCCGATGAGCAGTTCTTC. Filled out from reference TRBV9 and TRBJ2-1, the complete variable domain reads DSGVTQTPKHLITATGQRVTLRCSPRSGDLSVYWYQQSLDQGLQFLIQYYNGEERAKGNILERFSAQQFPDLHSELNLSSLELGDSALYFCASSVGGTSVSDEQFFGPGTRLTVL.

The V and J genes are TRBV29-1 and TRBJ2-1; 8 nucleotides align to TRBD1. Germline CDR1 reads SQVTM; CDR2 reads ANQGSEA. This CDR3 spans 14 amino acids. With 5 bases clipped from V and 9 bases from J, the junction kept 12 bases outside the gene matches. The CDR3 loop is CSVPTQGARGEQFF. In DNA form, the CDR3 reads TGCAGCGTTCCAACCCAGGGGGCTAGGGGTGAGCAGTTCTTC.

This clone was recorded only once. The chain recombines TRBV2 with TRBJ2-2; the match to TRBD1 covers 10 bases. Germline assignment: CDR1 SNHLY and CDR2 FYNNEI. V trimming: 8 bases; J trimming: 5 bases; junction bases outside the gene matches: 5. The length of the CDR3 is 14 residues. CDR3 bases: TGTGCCAGCCCGGACAGGGGGAGGACCGGGGAGCTGTTTTTT. Residues: CASPDRGRTGELFF.

This rearrangement joins TRBV28 to TRBJ1-4, with 9 bases identical to TRBD1. The CDR3 extends over 16 amino acids. CDR1 and CDR2 (germline): MDHEN, SYDVKM. After removal of 7 bases from V and 8 bases from J, the junction contained 14 bases not matched to a gene. CDR3 amino acids: CASTKINRGLEEKLFF. The CDR3 DNA is TGTGCCAGCACCAAGATCAACAGGGGGCTAGAAGAAAAACTGTTTTTT.

The chain employs TRBV27 and TRBJ1-4, with 7 bases identical to TRBD1. The V gene end was trimmed by 5 bases and the J gene end by 7 bases; junction bases not matched to a gene: 16. The CDR3 covers 17 residues. The germline CDR1 and CDR2 sequences are MNHEY and SMNVEV (reference sequence). The CDR3 nucleotides read TGTGCCAGCAGTGGTGACAGGGCACAAAGGGCTATTGAAAAACTGTTTTTT. Protein product: CASSGDRAQRAIEKLFF. Supplemented by reference TRBV27 and TRBJ1-4, the full variable domain reads EAQVTQNPRYLITVTGKKLTVTCSQNMNHEYMSWYRQDPGLGLRQIYYSMNVEVTDKGDVPEGYKVSRKEKRNFPLILESPSPNQTSLYFCASSGDRAQRAIEKLFFGSGTQLSVL.

The V and J genes are TRBV4-3 and TRBJ2-1; TRBD1 aligns across 10 bases. This CDR3 has 17 amino acids. V trimming: 1 base; J trimming: 9 bases; junction bases outside the gene matches: 12. Germline CDR1 reads LGHNA; CDR2 reads YSLEER. CDR3 sequence: CASSQVIGTGARGEQFF. The CDR3 bases are TGCGCCAGCAGCCAAGTTATTGGGACAGGGGCCAGAGGTGAGCAGTTCTTC.

CDR3: CASQVGTVSNQPQHF. The CDR3 DNA reads TGCGCCAGTCAAGTTGGGACAGTTAGCAATCAGCCCCAGCATTTT. The genes are TRBV10-2 and TRBJ1-5, with 7 nucleotides matching TRBD1. Per the germline V gene, CDR1 is WSHSY and CDR2 is SAAADI. There are 15 residues in the CDR3. V lost 9 bases to trimming and J lost 0 bases; unmatched junction nucleotides: 8.

The rearrangement joins TRBV5-8 to TRBJ1-2; D perhaps matches TRBD1 (5 bases). This CDR3 contains 13 residues. The germline CDR1 and CDR2 sequences are SGHTS and YDEGEE. V gave up 4 bases and J gave up 3 bases, with 10 bases separating them. CDR3 coding DNA: TGTGCCAGCAGCGTTGGGGACTACTATGGCTACACCTTC. Translation gives CASSVGDYYGYTF. Variable domain in full (rest from reference TRBV5-8 and TRBJ1-2): EAGVTQSPTHLIKTRGQQATLRCSPISGHTSVYWYQQALGLGLQFLLWYDEGEERNRGNFPPRFSGRQFPNYSSELNVNALELEDSALYLCASSVGDYYGYTFGSGTRLTVV.

The rearrangement links TRBV7-2 to TRBJ1-5; D possibly corresponds to TRBD1 (5 bases). The CDR3 runs 16 residues. With 5 bases removed from V and 1 base from J, the gap between germline ends came to 15 bases. The germline gives CDR1 SGHTA, CDR2 FQGNSA. The CDR3 loop reads CASSPMGRGSNQPQHF. CDR3 DNA sequence: TGTGCCAGCAGCCCCATGGGACGGGGGAGCAATCAGCCCCAGCATTTT.

A few counts support this clone. This sequence joins TRBV6-5 and TRBJ1-6; TRBD1 aligns across 10 bases. This CDR3 spans 16 amino acids. The V gene's germline CDR1 is MNHEY and CDR2 SVGAGI. The ends lost 2 bases at V and 7 bases at J; junction bases unmatched: 5. CDR3 coding DNA: TGTGCCAGCAGTTACATTCTGGGACAGGGGAATTCACCCCTCCACTTT. Amino acids: CASSYILGQGNSPLHF.

The chain recombines TRBV7-8 with TRBJ1-1; 7 bases fit TRBD1. The germline V gene encodes CDR1 SGHVS and CDR2 FQNEAQ. Trimming at V came to 5 bases and at J to 7 bases, leaving 4 bases not matched to a gene. The CDR3 extends over 12 amino acids. The DNA for the CDR3 is TGTGCCAGCAGCCGTACAGGGGTTGAAGCTTTCTTT. Protein: CASSRTGVEAFF.

In its sample, this clone was seen once. The chain uses TRBV19 and TRBJ1-2, with a tentative D call TRBD1 (6 bases). The germline V gene encodes CDR1 LNHDA and CDR2 SQIVND (reference sequence). The CDR3 is made up of 14 amino acids. Trimming stripped 2 bases from V and 6 bases from J, with 13 bases between. The CDR3 DNA reads as TGTGCCAGTAGTATACCGCGGGGGGGCCATGGCTACACCTTC. Residues: CASSIPRGGHGYTF.

The V and J genes are TRBV7-9 and TRBJ1-2; TRBD1 agrees at 9 bases. V lost 6 bases, J lost 2 bases, and 4 bases stayed unmatched. The CDR3 length is 14 residues. CDR1 is SEHNR and CDR2 is FQNEAQ in the germline V gene (reference sequence). CDR3 loop: CASRTTGGNYGYTF. Here the CDR3 DNA reads TGTGCCAGCAGAACGACAGGGGGAAACTATGGCTACACCTTC.

This sequence joins TRBV11-3 and TRBJ2-2; D gene ambiguous. In germline, CDR1 is SGHNT, CDR2 YENEEA. The CDR3 covers 12 residues. The ends were cut back, 5 bases at V and 6 bases at J, with 7 bases in the middle. CDR3 in amino acids: CASSPGSGELFF. DNA for the CDR3: TGTGCCAGCAGCCCAGGATCCGGGGAGCTGTTTTTT.

V is TRBV19 and J is TRBJ1-2, with 10 bases lining up with TRBD1. Germline CDR1 LNHDA, CDR2 SQIVND (reference sequence). V lost 5 bases, J lost 3 bases, and 3 bases stayed unmatched. The CDR3 spans 14 residues. CDR3 nucleotides: TGTGCCAGTAGTGGGACAGGGGCGTACTATGGCTACACCTTC. This encodes CASSGTGAYYGYTF.

This clone was counted between two and nine times. The CDR3 protein is CASSFGGPGFTNEKLFF. CDR3 coding DNA: TGTGCCAGCAGCTTTGGGGGCCCGGGGTTCACTAATGAAAAACTGTTTTTT. The rearrangement uses TRBV5-6 and TRBJ1-4; a weak D match, TRBD1 (6 bases). The CDR3 runs to 17 residues. The V gene lost 2 bases and the J gene lost 2 bases, with 16 bases spanning the gap. Germline V gives CDR1 SGHDT, CDR2 YYEEEE.